This TCR beta chain derives from a study of cytomegalovirus exposure and HLA in healthy donors (dated by TCRdb to 2015 to 2018). A note on the overall study: An earlier analysis of approximately 640 of the donors reported 250 to 300 Gb of sequence data and 117 million unique TCR beta sequences from 150 million to 200 million T cells. An early release that covered 500 to 800 HLA-typed donors contained around 330 gigabases of sequencing data and tens of millions of unique TCR sequences. Of the approximately 400 genotyped donors, around 81% fell in the genetic ancestry cluster associated with self-reported Caucasian donors. The study was designed to test whether signatures of past pathogen exposure could be identified by cataloging public T cell receptors. Using immunosequencing, the study profiled T cell repertoires from about 610 subjects and related those repertoires to cytomegalovirus serostatus. A separate validation cohort of roughly 130 different subjects was used in addition to the approximately 610-subject first cohort. High-throughput TCR immunosequencing, statistical association of individual TCRs with disease status, and machine learning were combined to predict cytomegalovirus infection status. To study patterns of TCR occurrence, a later analysis re-analyzed previously published TCR beta repertoires from around 670 donors and added high-resolution HLA genotyping. Rather than drawing on any new phenotypic data, the later analysis identified candidate immune exposures from TCR beta sequences and the way those sequences occurred across donors. In an earlier analysis of 500 to 650 of the donors, high-throughput TCR beta sequencing was used to judge whether each TCR beta V gene segment behaved as functional or pseudogenic. Donor age, sex, ethnicity and CMV serostatus were compiled together with the repertoire data. A later genetic analysis used genome-wide SNP genotypes for about 60% of the roughly 670 donors, treating that subset as a discovery cohort. All discovery cohort repertoires had been generated using a single sequencing platform. Both class I and class II loci were covered by HLA typing, at four-digit resolution. Typing coverage differed by locus: A, B, C, DRB1 and DQB1 were typed in about 620-630 donors, DQA1 in 500 to 550, DPA1 in nearly 610, and DPB1 in 472. Four or five DR-DQ haplotypes were handled as single units for association and clustering, since linkage in the cohort was strong. Across some 400 genotyped donors of the cohort, an average of approximately 240,000 unique TCR beta nucleotide sequences per donor were sequenced, and roughly 20% of those sequences were non-productive. Study-wide conclusions, independent of this receptor: Some 16 rarely observed V segments, including chromosome 9 orphons, were excluded from the earlier analysis of some 590 of the donors because counts were too low. V-gene and J-gene trimming of TCR beta chains was associated with a missense DCLRE1C variant in a later genetic analysis, and the association was replicated in an independent cohort. The presence/absence analyses assumed that sequencing depth was roughly uniform across donors, and that assumption may not be true. In this cohort, only TCR beta chains were sequenced, and detectable features were limited by the absence of alpha or paired-chain data. Immune exposure information for the cohort was limited to CMV serostatus. Linkage disequilibrium might explain the correlated functional status among segregating V segments, but an unknown experimental factor could not be ruled out. Compared with equally common non-associated chains, HLA-associated TCR beta chains in a later analysis were more clonally expanded and had lower generation probabilities. A later analysis found that most CMV-associated TCR beta chains appeared HLA-restricted, with HLA associations seemingly driven largely by CMV exposure. An earlier analysis of approximately 500 of the donors showed that most TCR beta V segments appeared in productive rearrangements either about 87% or about 30% of the time, which broadly matched IMGT annotations. Across donors, most TCR sequences were observed very rarely, whereas some public TCRs were present in many individuals. Some IMGT-functional V segments, including TRBV6-2 and TRBV6-3, could not be told apart with the 87-base-pair reads, so those segments were excluded. A further reported finding was that TCR beta sequences accurately predicted the HLA-A and HLA-B alleles for most subjects in the first cohort. The authors suggested that the approach could potentially be generalized to other disease states and immunological phenotypes. Because HLA typing was missing for some donors at each locus, association tests included only the typed subset. At a false discovery rate of 0.05, a later analysis linked 16,000 or so TCR beta sequences to specific HLA alleles. In vitro tests confirmed that three of the cytomegalovirus-associated TCR beta chains recognize cytomegalovirus antigens. The classifier was reported to diagnose cytomegalovirus status with high specificity and sensitivity in both the original and validation cohorts. When HLA alleles, especially DR and DQ, strongly co-occurred, attributing TCR associations to individual alleles was difficult. A group of highly shared sequence variants was considered likely to be a technical artifact of the sequencing pipeline. In a later analysis, several top co-occurrence clusters were reported to appear linked to parvovirus B19, influenza, CMV and Epstein-Barr virus. The study listed 164 TCR beta chains as associated with cytomegalovirus. According to a later genetic analysis, donors in an Asian-associated ancestry cluster had fewer N-insertions in productive TCRs than the approximately 670-donor mean. A later analysis found that TCR association rates varied across HLA loci, with DRB1 alleles showing the most associated TCRs and HLA-C alleles the fewest.

This clone was recorded a few times. Its specific antigen is unknown. Base qualities are not recorded, but no much larger clone differs from it by a single base. The CDR3 starts with the cysteine, ends with the phenylalanine, and has 11 residues. Only CDR3 DNA remains: 33 bases, in frame from the first base. Per the germline V gene, SQVTM is the CDR1 and ANQGSEA is the CDR2. V sheds 1 base and J sheds 4 bases, leaving 4 bases between their ends. Library preparation employed the immunoSEQ multiplex PCR assay. For the multiplex PCR, a mixture combining 60 forward primers for TCR Vbeta segments and 13 reverse primers for TCR Jbeta segments was used. The CDR3 region of rearranged TCR beta genes was amplified from genomic DNA with a multiplex PCR assay. The Illumina HiSeq System was used to sequence the amplified TCR beta libraries as 87-base-pair reads. The paper's processing steps were these. A later analysis tallied 80 million to 95 million unique TCR beta chains across the approximately 670 repertoires, and approximately 12 million of those chains were shared by two or more donors. Raw reads were error-corrected and collapsed into unique sequences with a nearest-neighbor algorithm that merged closely related sequences to remove PCR and sequencing errors. Alignment of CDR3 sequences to IMGT reference sequences was used to assign V, D and J gene segments. Each retained sequence needed at least a six-nucleotide match to both a V gene segment and a J gene segment. A rearrangement was called productive if the CDR3 had no stop codons and remained in frame with V and J, and every other rearrangement was called non-productive. Following IMGT convention, CDR3 was defined as the stretch from the second conserved V-encoded cysteine up to the conserved J-encoded phenylalanine. The earlier analysis of 500 to 750 of the donors excluded any sequence lacking an unambiguous match to a single V gene segment. In an earlier analysis of about 590 of the donors, a V segment was called functional when productive rearrangements were above 56.7%, and segregating when the standard deviation between donors exceeded 5%. A statistical classification framework was built for diagnosing cytomegalovirus status from the catalog of TCR beta chain sequences. In a later analysis, V and J genes were assigned by comparing TCR nucleotide sequences against IMGT/GENE-DB human TR gene sequences. The TCRdist pipeline was used in a later analysis to assign CDR3 sequences and most-parsimonious VDJ recombination scenarios. A later analysis defined each TCR beta chain by its CDR3 amino acid sequence plus V-gene family, and excluded reads lacking a unique V-gene family. In a later analysis, several hundred highly shared, low-generation-probability nucleotide sequences were removed to address suspected cross-contamination and a sequencing artifact. In a later analysis, a clonal expansion index for each public chain was calculated from normalized within-repertoire ranks of inferred template counts. Generation probabilities in a later analysis came from a VDJ recombination model fitted to out-of-frame rearrangements, and those results were checked against IGoR. Hypergeometric tests were used in a later analysis to score TCR-TCR, TCR-HLA and TCR-CMV co-occurrence, with a repertoire-size bias correction applied to the TCR pairs. In a later analysis, false discovery rates were estimated by permuting HLA or CMV assignments 20 times. In a later analysis, co-occurring TCRs were grouped using DBSCAN, and TCRdist sequence similarity was added for clustering within HLA-allele-positive subsets. For co-occurrence clustering, repertoires with fewer than 30,000 or more than 120,000 public chains were excluded, along with roughly 5 repertoires with anomalous nucleotide sharing. This is the immuneACCESS table as TCRdb keeps it, with only in-frame sequences that have V and J called. A part of the clones is gone; compared with another copy, unresolved V genes explain less than half, and the rest is unexplained. V, J and clone size are those of that table, while D and trimming were read from the DNA. The sample profile shows 200,000 or so clones; less than 85% of them were found once. 0.63% of the sample is taken by the ten largest.

The cohort comprised hundreds of healthy bone marrow donors. At the time of sampling, every cohort member was nominally healthy, though immune exposures that went unrecorded were likely present. The donor was CMV seronegative and was included in the group of several hundred seronegative cohort members. Every donor gave a peripheral blood sample, and the peripheral blood mononuclear cells from that sample were used for TCR beta sequencing. Genomic DNA was extracted from the blood cell samples with the Qiagen DNeasy Blood Extraction Kit. The TCR originated in a man younger than 35 in good health and CMV-seronegative. Sequencing used PBMCs. The V gene is TRBV29-1 and the J gene is TRBJ1-2; the D gene assignment is ambiguous. The encoded CDR3 is CSVEARYGYTF. The base sequence is TGCAGCGTTGAAGCCCGCTATGGCTACACCTTC. Where the CDR3 stops, the reference TRBV29-1 and TRBJ1-2 genes take over; the full variable domain is SAVISQKPSRDICQRGTSLTIQCQVDSQVTMMFWYRQQPGQSLTLIATANQGSEATYESGFVIDKFPISRPNLTFSTLTVSNMSPEDSSIYLCSVEARYGYTFGSGTRLTVV.